The 24 T cell receptor beta chains presented below share a single source sample, sequenced in a study of primary melanoma T cells and metastatic recurrence. Clones were read by immunoSEQ multiplex PCR, and TCRdb kept only the in-frame ones, dropping some. Found here are 90 to 150 clones, 90% to 95% of them singletons; the top ten hold 12% to 15%. The sample comprised melanoma tumor tissue. Receptors originate from a human donor with melanoma.

This chain joins TRBV15 and TRBJ2-5, with D perhaps matching TRBD1 (5 bases). CDR1 is LNHNV, CDR2 YYDKDF, per germline (reference sequence). The CDR3 consists of 17 residues. V was pared by 1 base and J by 2 bases, with 17 bases between. Here the CDR3 DNA reads TGTGCCACCAGCAGAGCTATTCGACAGAACCCTCAAGAGACCCAGTACTTC. This translates into CATSRAIRQNPQETQYF.

This chain connects TRBV15 to TRBJ2-7; D may be TRBD2 (6 bases). This CDR3 contains 14 residues. The V end was cut by 4 bases, the J end by 4 bases, with 14 bases between. CDR1 LNHNV and CDR2 YYDKDF come from the germline V gene (reference sequence). The CDR3 DNA reads as TGTGCCACCAGCATCCCGGGGCTAGCGTACGAGCAGTACTTC. Its protein product is CATSIPGLAYEQYF.

V gene TRBV7-5 combines with J gene TRBJ2-3; the table's D call TRBD2 went unverified against the DNA. TRBV7-5 is a pseudogene. The CDR3 runs 18 residues. The CDR3, as DNA: TGTGCCAGCAGCTTACTTCCCCCTAGCGGGGGGGCGGCAGATACGCAGTATTTT. Its protein product is CASSLLPPSGGAADTQYF.

The gene calls are TRBV7-4 and TRBJ1-4, with unresolved D. The V gene's germline CDR1 is SGHVT and CDR2 SQSDAQ. The CDR3 runs to 13 residues. With 5 bases removed from V and 11 bases from J, the gap between germline ends came to 15 bases. In DNA, the CDR3 is TGTGCCAGCAGCCCCCGGGAGGGTGGGAAACTGTTTTTT. Amino acid sequence: CASSPREGGKLFF.

This clone was recorded once. The rearrangement joins TRBV11-3 to TRBJ2-5; 11 nucleotides align to TRBD2. The CDR3 is 16 residues long. The germline V gene has CDR1 SGHNT and CDR2 YENEEA. The V and J ends lost 4 bases and 3 bases, in that order; junction bases with no gene match: 7. The CDR3 nucleotides read TGTGCCAGCAGCTACCCTATACTAGCGGGAGAAGAGACCCAGTACTTC. It translates to CASSYPILAGEETQYF.

CDR3: CASIRGPLGTEAFF. The CDR3, as DNA: TGTGCCAGCATCAGGGGGCCCTTAGGCACTGAAGCTTTCTTT. This chain connects TRBV6-8 to TRBJ1-1; 8 positions agree with TRBD1. The CDR3 extends over 14 amino acids. CDR1 is MNHGY, CDR2 SAAAGT, per germline. The ends lost 7 bases at V and 4 bases at J; junction bases unmatched: 8.

The chain joins TRBV15 to TRBJ2-5; the D is unclear. The germline CDR1 and CDR2 sequences are LNHNV and YYDKDF (reference sequence). This CDR3 has 14 residues. V lost 1 base, J lost 4 bases, and 10 bases lay in between. CDR3 coding DNA: TGTGCCACCAGCAGAGTGGGTAGTAGAGAGACCCAGTACTTC. Translation gives CATSRVGSRETQYF.

This sequence joins TRBV30 and TRBJ1-1, with D unresolved. CDR1 GTSNPN and CDR2 SVGIG come from the germline V gene (reference sequence). V lost 2 bases to trimming and J lost 4 bases, with 8 bases between them. The CDR3 has 12 residues. As DNA, the CDR3 is TGTGCCTGGAGTCAGGAGGCCACTGAAGCTTTCTTT. As protein: CAWSQEATEAFF.

The V gene is TRBV19, the J gene TRBJ1-2; possibly TRBD1 for D (6 bases). V lost 5 bases to trimming and J lost 6 bases, with 16 bases between them. This CDR3 is built from 14 residues. Germline-derived CDR1 and CDR2 are LNHDA and SQIVND (reference sequence). This chain's CDR3 is CASSLTGGANGYTF. The CDR3 DNA sequence: TGTGCCAGTAGTTTGACAGGTGGAGCGAATGGCTACACCTTC.

The genes are TRBV29-1 and TRBJ2-1; TRBD1 matches at 9 bases. CDR3 length equals 13 residues. V dropped 5 bases and J dropped 7; count of bases not matched to a gene: 6. Looked up from germline, CDR1 is SQVTM and CDR2 is ANQGSEA. The CDR3 DNA sequence: TGCAGCGTTCAACAGGGGGCGGGTAATGAGCAGTTCTTC. Translation gives CSVQQGAGNEQFF.

This sequence joins TRBV7-5 and TRBJ2-1; TRBD2 is the table's D call and was not checked against the DNA. TRBV7-5 has pseudogene status. This CDR3 has 16 amino acids. The CDR3 nucleotides are TGTGCCAGCACCGTTTCCGGGACTAGGGGATTCAATGAGCAGTTCTTC. It codes for CASTVSGTRGFNEQFF.

The chain recombines TRBV11-3 with TRBJ1-4; a possible D gene is TRBD1 (6 bases). V gave up 4 bases and J gave up 0 bases, with 18 bases separating them. Germline lookup yields CDR1 SGHNT and CDR2 YENEEA. This CDR3 region has 18 residues. The CDR3 spells CASSWPGAKVATNEKLFF. DNA for the CDR3: TGTGCCAGCAGCTGGCCAGGGGCGAAAGTCGCAACTAATGAAAAACTGTTTTTT.

This rearrangement joins TRBV18 to TRBJ2-5; D is unresolved. This CDR3 is built from 12 residues. The V end was cut by 2 bases, the J end by 6 bases, with 7 bases between. Per the germline V gene, CDR1 is KGHSH and CDR2 is LQKENI. The CDR3 region is CASSPNAKTQYF. CDR3 DNA: TGTGCCAGCTCACCAAACGCCAAGACCCAGTACTTC.

V is TRBV28 and J is TRBJ2-5, with TRBD1 matching 8 bases. Germline values: CDR1 MDHEN, CDR2 SYDVKM. The ends lost 6 bases at V and 4 bases at J; junction bases unmatched: 4. CDR3 length equals 13 residues. Here the CDR3 reads CASSRTGLETQYF. For the CDR3, the DNA is TGTGCCAGCAGCCGGACAGGGCTAGAGACCCAGTACTTC.

This chain connects TRBV19 to TRBJ1-4; the D gene is possibly TRBD1 (5 bases). The CDR3 is made up of 15 amino acids. The germline V gene encodes CDR1 LNHDA and CDR2 SQIVND (reference sequence). Trimming took 10 bases from V and 7 from J, leaving 22 bases between them. The CDR3 reads CATGHIGRDSEKLFF. The DNA for the CDR3 is TGTGCCACCGGCCATATTGGGAGGGACTCTGAAAAACTGTTTTTT.

This clone was seen only a few times. The V call is TRBV6-8, the J call TRBJ1-4, with D hard to call. Germline CDR1 is MNHGY and CDR2 is SAAAGT. The CDR3 covers 14 residues. V lost 5 bases, J lost 13 bases, and 20 bases lay in between. The CDR3 DNA reads TGTGCCAGCAGTCCCGGAGGTGGTGGGCAGTTACTGTTTTTT. This gives the protein CASSPGGGGQLLFF.

This rearrangement joins TRBV19 to TRBJ2-1, with 9 bases that match TRBD1. This CDR3 contains 15 residues. The V gene's germline CDR1 is LNHDA and CDR2 SQIVND (reference sequence). Trimming at V came to 6 bases and at J to 7 bases, leaving 10 bases not matched to a gene. Written as DNA, the CDR3 is TGTGCCAGTAGCCTTGACAGGGGGAAAATGAATGAGCAGTTCTTC. Its translation: CASSLDRGKMNEQFF.

The V call is TRBV18, the J call TRBJ1-2; possible D gene TRBD1, 6 bases. The V end lost 5 bases, the J end lost 0 bases, and 10 bases lay between the germline ends. There are 14 residues in the CDR3. Germline V gene sequence: CDR1 KGHSH, CDR2 LQKENI. CDR3 loop: CASSSQGSNYGYTF. CDR3 nucleotides: TGTGCCAGCTCATCACAGGGTTCTAACTATGGCTACACCTTC.

This clone was seen a single time. The V and J genes are TRBV11-3 and TRBJ1-6; 7 nucleotides line up with TRBD1. The length of the CDR3 is 14 residues. The ends lost 2 bases at V and 10 bases at J; junction bases unmatched: 5. Germline assignment: CDR1 SGHNT and CDR2 YENEEA. CDR3 sequence reads: CASSLWTGRSPLHF. In DNA form, the CDR3 reads TGTGCCAGCAGCTTATGGACAGGTAGATCACCCCTCCACTTT.

The rearrangement links TRBV9 to TRBJ2-1; 10 nucleotides line up with TRBD2. Unmatched junction bases numbered 27, after V lost 8 bases and J lost 10 bases. The CDR3 runs 19 residues. CDR1 is SGDLS and CDR2 is YYNGEE in the germline V gene. The CDR3 loop reads CAREGRLAGVLSEVPEQFF. As DNA, the CDR3 is TGTGCCAGGGAGGGTCGGCTAGCGGGAGTTTTGTCCGAGGTCCCAGAGCAGTTCTTC.

CDR3 residues: CASSYRGDGYTF. The CDR3 DNA follows: TGTGCCAGCAGTTACAGGGGGGATGGCTACACCTTC. The chain is built from TRBV6-8 and TRBJ1-2, with D tentatively TRBD1 (6 bases). The germline gives CDR1 MNHGY, CDR2 SAAAGT. This CDR3 contains 12 residues. Trimming pared 2 bases from V and 6 bases from J, leaving 7 bases between.

This clone was detected a few times. The chain has TRBV6-1 and TRBJ2-4; 13 positions agree with TRBD2. V lost 1 base and J lost 2; bases outside the gene matches: 8. In germline, CDR1 is MNHNS, CDR2 SASEGT. This CDR3 has 19 residues. The CDR3 region is CASSEGLAGGTLSKNIQYF. The CDR3, as DNA: TGTGCCAGCAGTGAAGGACTAGCGGGAGGAACGTTGTCCAAAAACATTCAGTACTTC.

CDR3 in amino acids: CASSPAGWGQTNTEAFF. The CDR3 nucleotides are TGTGCCAGTAGCCCCGCGGGGTGGGGACAAACCAACACTGAAGCTTTCTTT. V is TRBV19 and J is TRBJ1-1, with D perhaps TRBD1 (6 bases). Germline loops: CDR1 LNHDA, CDR2 SQIVND (reference sequence). The CDR3 extends over 17 amino acids. V gave up 6 bases and J gave up 2 bases, with 22 bases separating them.

The chain recombines TRBV7-2 with TRBJ2-7, with D possibly matching TRBD1 (9 bases). CDR1 and CDR2 from the germline V gene are SGHTA and FQGNSA. With 0 bases removed from V and 6 bases from J, the gap between germline ends came to 36 bases. This CDR3 has 22 residues. The CDR3, as DNA: TGTGCCAGCAGCTTAGCGCACAGGGGGCTACATTTTGGTGTGTCGGGAGGGCCCGAGCAGTACTTC. Translating gives CASSLAHRGLHFGVSGGPEQYF.